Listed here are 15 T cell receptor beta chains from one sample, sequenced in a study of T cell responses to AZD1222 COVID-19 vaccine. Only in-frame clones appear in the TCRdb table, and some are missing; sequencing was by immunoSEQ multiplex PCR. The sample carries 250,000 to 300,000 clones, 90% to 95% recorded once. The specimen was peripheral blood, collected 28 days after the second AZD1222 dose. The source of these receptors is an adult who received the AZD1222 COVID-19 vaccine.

The CDR3 here is CASSEQGGGGTEAFF. CDR3 coding DNA: TGTGCCAGCAGCGAACAGGGAGGCGGTGGCACTGAAGCTTTCTTT. The genes are TRBV2 and TRBJ1-1, with TRBD1 as a possible D gene (6 bases). Germline lookup yields CDR1 SNHLY and CDR2 FYNNEI. The length of the CDR3 is 15 residues. Trimming pared 6 bases from V and 4 bases from J, leaving 18 bases between.

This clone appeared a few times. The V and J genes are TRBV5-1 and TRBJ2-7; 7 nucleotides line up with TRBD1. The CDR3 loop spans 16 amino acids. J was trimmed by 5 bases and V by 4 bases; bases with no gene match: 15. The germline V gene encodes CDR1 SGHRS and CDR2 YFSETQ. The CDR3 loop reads CASSTRTGWSTNEQYF. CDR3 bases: TGCGCCAGCAGCACCCGGACAGGCTGGAGTACAAACGAGCAGTACTTC. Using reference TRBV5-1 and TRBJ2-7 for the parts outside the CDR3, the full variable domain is KAGVTQTPRYLIKTRGQQVTLSCSPISGHRSVSWYQQTPGQGLQFLFEYFSETQRNKGNFPGRFSGRQFSNSRSEMNVSTLELGDSALYLCASSTRTGWSTNEQYFGPGTRLTVT.

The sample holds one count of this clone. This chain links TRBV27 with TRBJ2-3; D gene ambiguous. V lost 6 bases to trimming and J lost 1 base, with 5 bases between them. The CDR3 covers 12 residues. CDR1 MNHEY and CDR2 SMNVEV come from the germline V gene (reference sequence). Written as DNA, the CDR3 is TGTGCCAGCAGCAGCGGCACAGATACGCAGTATTTT. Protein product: CASSSGTDTQYF.

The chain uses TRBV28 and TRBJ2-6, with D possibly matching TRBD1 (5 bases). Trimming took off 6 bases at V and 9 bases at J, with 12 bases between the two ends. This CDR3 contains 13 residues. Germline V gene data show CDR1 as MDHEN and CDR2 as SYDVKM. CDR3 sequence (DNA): TGTGCCAGCAGGTCACAGGCTTTCAACGTCCTGACTTTC. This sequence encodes CASRSQAFNVLTF.

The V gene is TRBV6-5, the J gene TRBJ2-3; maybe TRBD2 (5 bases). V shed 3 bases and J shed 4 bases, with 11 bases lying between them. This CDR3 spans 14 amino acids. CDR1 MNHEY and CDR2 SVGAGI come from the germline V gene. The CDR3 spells CASSYRRWADTQYF. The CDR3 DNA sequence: TGTGCCAGCAGTTATCGGAGGTGGGCAGATACGCAGTATTTT.

CDR3 sequence (DNA): TGTGCCAGCAGCCACGGTGAAGAGACCCAGTACTTC. Translating gives CASSHGEETQYF. The genes are TRBV3-1 (or the pseudogene TRBV3-2) and TRBJ2-5; no clear D gene. This CDR3 comprises 12 residues. The germline CDR1 and CDR2 sequences are LGHDT and YNNKEL (reference sequence). The V end was cut by 3 bases, the J end by 3 bases, with 5 bases between.

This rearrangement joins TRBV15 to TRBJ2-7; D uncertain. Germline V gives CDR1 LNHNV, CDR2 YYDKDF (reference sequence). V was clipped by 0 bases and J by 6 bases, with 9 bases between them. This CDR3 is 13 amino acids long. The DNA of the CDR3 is TGTGCCACCAGCAGAGATCGAGGTGCCGAGCAGTACTTC. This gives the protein CATSRDRGAEQYF.

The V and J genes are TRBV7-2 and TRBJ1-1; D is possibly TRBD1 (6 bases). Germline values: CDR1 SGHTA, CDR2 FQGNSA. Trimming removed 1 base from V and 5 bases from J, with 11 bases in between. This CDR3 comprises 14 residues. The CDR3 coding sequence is TGTGCCAGCAGCTTAGGCGGGGGGCGAACTGAAGCTTTCTTT. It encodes CASSLGGGRTEAFF.

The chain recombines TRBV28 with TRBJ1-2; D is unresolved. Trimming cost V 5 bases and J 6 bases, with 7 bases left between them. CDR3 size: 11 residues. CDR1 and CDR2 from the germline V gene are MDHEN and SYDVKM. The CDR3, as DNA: TGTGCCAGCAGTACCCACGATGGCTACACCTTC. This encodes CASSTHDGYTF.

CDR3 coding DNA: TGTGCCAGCAGCCTTCGGGGGAACACTGAAGCTTTCTTT. Amino acids: CASSLRGNTEAFF. The genes are TRBV27 and TRBJ1-1, with D unresolved. Trimming shortened V by 6 bases and J by 1 base, and 9 bases separated the two germline ends. Per germline, CDR1 MNHEY and CDR2 SMNVEV (reference sequence). This CDR3 is built from 13 residues.

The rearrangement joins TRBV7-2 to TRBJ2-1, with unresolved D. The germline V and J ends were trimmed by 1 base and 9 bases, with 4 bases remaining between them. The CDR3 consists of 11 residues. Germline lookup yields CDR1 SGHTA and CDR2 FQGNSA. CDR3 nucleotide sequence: TGTGCCAGCAGCTTAGGGTTTGAGCAGTTCTTC. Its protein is CASSLGFEQFF.

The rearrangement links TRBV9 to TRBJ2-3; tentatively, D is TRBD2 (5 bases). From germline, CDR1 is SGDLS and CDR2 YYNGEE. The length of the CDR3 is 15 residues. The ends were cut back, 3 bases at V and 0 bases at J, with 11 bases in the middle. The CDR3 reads CASSAKRSSTDTQYF. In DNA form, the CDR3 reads TGTGCCAGCAGCGCAAAGCGGAGTAGCACAGATACGCAGTATTTT.

This CDR3 is CASSQDGREYTDTQYF. In nucleotides, the CDR3 is TGCGCCAGCAGCCAAGATGGCAGGGAATACACAGATACGCAGTATTTT. J is TRBJ2-3 and V is TRBV4-3, with D possibly being TRBD1 (5 bases). Germline CDR1 reads LGHNA; CDR2 reads YSLEER. The germline V and J ends were trimmed by 0 bases and 2 bases, with 12 bases remaining between them. This CDR3 comprises 16 residues.

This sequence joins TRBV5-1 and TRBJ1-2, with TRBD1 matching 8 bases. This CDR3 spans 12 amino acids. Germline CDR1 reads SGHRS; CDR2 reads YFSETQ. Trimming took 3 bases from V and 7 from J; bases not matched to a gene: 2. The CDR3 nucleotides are TGCGCCAGCAGCTCCGGACAGGGTGGCTACACCTTC. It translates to CASSSGQGGYTF.

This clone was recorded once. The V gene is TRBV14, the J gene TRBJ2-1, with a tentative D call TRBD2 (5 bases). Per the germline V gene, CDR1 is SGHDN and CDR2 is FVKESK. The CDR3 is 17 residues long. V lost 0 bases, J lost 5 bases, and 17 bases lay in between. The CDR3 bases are TGTGCCAGCAGCCAAGAGCGGGCCCTTGAATTAGACAATGAGCAGTTCTTC. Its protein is CASSQERALELDNEQFF. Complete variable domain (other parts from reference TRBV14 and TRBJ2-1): EAGVTQFPSHSVIEKGQTVTLRCDPISGHDNLYWYRRVMGKEIKFLLHFVKESKQDESGMPNNRFLAERTGGTYSTLKVQPAELEDSGVYFCASSQERALELDNEQFFGPGTRLTVL.